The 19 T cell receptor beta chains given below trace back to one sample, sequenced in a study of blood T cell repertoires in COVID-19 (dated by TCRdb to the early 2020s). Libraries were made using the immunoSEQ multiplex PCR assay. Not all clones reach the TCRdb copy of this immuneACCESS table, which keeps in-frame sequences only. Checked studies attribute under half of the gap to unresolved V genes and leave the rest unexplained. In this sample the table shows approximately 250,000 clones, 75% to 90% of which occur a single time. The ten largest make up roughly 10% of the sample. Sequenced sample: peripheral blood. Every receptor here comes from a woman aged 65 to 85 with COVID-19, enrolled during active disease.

The CDR3: CAWSRDRGNTEAFF. The CDR3 DNA sequence: TGTGCCTGGAGTCGGGACAGGGGAAACACTGAAGCTTTCTTT. V is TRBV30 and J is TRBJ1-1; the match to TRBD1 covers 10 bases. CDR1 is GTSNPN and CDR2 is SVGIG in the germline V gene (reference sequence). The V gene end was trimmed by 2 bases and the J gene end by 2 bases; junction bases not matched to a gene: 2. The CDR3 has 14 amino acids.

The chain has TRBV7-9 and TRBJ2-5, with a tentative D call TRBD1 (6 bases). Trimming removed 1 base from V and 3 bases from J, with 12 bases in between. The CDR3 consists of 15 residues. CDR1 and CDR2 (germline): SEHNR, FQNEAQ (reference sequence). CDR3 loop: CASSLGAGVEETQYF. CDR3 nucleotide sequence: TGTGCCAGCAGCTTAGGGGCAGGGGTGGAAGAGACCCAGTACTTC.

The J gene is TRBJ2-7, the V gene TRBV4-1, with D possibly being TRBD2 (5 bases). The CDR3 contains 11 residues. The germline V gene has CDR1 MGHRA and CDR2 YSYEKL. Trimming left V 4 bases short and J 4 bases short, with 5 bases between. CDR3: CASSPGYEQYF. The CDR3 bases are TGCGCCAGCAGCCCGGGATACGAGCAGTACTTC.

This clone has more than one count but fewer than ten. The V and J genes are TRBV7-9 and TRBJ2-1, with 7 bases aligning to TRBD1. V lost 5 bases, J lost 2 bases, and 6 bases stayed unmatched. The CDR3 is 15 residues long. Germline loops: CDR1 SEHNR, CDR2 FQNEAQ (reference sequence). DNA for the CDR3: TGTGCCAGCAGCGACGCCGGGACAGCCTACAATGAGCAGTTCTTC. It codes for CASSDAGTAYNEQFF.

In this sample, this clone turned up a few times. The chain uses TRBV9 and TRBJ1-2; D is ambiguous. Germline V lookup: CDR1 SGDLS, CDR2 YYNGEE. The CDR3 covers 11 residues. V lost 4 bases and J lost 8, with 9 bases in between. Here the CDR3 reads CASSSQRGYTF. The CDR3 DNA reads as TGTGCCAGCAGCTCTCAGAGGGGCTACACCTTC.

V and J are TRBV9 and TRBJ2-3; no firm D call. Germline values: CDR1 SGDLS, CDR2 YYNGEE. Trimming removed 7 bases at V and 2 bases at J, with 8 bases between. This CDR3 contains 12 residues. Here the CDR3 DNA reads TGTGCCAGCTCTGGAGACACAGATACGCAGTATTTT. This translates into CASSGDTDTQYF.

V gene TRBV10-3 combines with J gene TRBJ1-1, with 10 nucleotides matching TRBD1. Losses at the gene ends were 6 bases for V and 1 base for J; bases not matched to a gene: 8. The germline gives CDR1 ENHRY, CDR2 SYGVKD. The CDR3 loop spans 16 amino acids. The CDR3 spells CAISVPGQGTNTEAFF. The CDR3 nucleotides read TGTGCCATCAGCGTCCCGGGACAGGGGACGAACACTGAAGCTTTCTTT.

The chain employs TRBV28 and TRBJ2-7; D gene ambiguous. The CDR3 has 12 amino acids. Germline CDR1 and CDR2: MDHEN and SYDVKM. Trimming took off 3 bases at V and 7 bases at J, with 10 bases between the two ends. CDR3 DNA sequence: TGTGCCAGCAGTTTCTCATACGGGGAGCAGTACTTC. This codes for CASSFSYGEQYF. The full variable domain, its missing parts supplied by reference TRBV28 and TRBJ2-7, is DVKVTQSSRYLVKRTGEKVFLECVQDMDHENMFWYRQDPGLGLRLIYFSYDVKMKEKGDIPEGYSVSREKKERFSLILESASTNQTSMYLCASSFSYGEQYFGPGTRLTVT.

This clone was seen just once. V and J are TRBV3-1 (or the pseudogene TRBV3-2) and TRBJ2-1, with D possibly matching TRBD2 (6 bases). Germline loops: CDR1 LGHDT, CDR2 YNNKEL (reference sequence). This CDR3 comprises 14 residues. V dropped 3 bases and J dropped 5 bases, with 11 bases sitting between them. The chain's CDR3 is CASSQLAGHNEQFF. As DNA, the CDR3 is TGTGCCAGCAGCCAGTTGGCGGGACACAATGAGCAGTTCTTC.

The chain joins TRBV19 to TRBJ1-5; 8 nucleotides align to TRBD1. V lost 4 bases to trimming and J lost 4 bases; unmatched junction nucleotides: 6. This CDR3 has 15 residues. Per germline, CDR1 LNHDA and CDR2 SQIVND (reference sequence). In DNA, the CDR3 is TGTGCCAGTAGTACTCAGACAGGGGTAAATCAGCCCCAGCATTTT. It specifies CASSTQTGVNQPQHF.

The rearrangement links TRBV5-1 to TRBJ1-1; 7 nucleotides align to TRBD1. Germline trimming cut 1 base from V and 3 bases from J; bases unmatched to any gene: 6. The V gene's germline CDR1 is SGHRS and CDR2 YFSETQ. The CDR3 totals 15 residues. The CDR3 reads CASSLSTGDYTEAFF. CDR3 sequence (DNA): TGCGCCAGCAGCTTGAGTACAGGGGATTACACTGAAGCTTTCTTT.

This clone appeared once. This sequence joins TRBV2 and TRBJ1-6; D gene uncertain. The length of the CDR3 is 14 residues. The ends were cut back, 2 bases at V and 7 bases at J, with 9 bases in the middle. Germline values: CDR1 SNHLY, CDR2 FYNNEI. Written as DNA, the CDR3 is TGTGCCAGCAGTGAACCGTCCAGGAATTCACCCCTCCACTTT. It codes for CASSEPSRNSPLHF.

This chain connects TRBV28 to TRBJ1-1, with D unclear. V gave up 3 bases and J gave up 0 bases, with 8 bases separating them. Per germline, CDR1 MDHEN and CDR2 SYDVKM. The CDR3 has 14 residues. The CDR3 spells CASSFLTMNTEAFF. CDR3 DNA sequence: TGTGCCAGCAGTTTTTTGACTATGAACACTGAAGCTTTCTTT. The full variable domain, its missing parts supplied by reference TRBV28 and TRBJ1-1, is DVKVTQSSRYLVKRTGEKVFLECVQDMDHENMFWYRQDPGLGLRLIYFSYDVKMKEKGDIPEGYSVSREKKERFSLILESASTNQTSMYLCASSFLTMNTEAFFGQGTRLTVV.

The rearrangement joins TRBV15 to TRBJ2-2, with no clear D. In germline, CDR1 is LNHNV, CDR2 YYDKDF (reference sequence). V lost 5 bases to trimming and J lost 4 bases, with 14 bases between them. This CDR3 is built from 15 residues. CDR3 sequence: CATSRYSLSTGELFF. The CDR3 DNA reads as TGTGCCACCAGCCGATACTCGCTGAGCACCGGGGAGCTGTTTTTT.

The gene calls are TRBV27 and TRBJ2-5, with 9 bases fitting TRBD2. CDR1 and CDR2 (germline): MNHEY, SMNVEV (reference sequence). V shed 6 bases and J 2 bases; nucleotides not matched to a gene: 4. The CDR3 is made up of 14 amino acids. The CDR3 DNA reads TGTGCCAGCAGCGTTACTAGCGGGCAAGAGACCCAGTACTTC. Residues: CASSVTSGQETQYF.

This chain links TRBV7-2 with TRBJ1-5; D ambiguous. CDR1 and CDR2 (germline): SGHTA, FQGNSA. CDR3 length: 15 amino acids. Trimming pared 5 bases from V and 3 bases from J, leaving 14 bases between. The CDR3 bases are TGTGCCAGCAGCCAGGTCCCTGTATCCAATCAGCCCCAGCATTTT. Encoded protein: CASSQVPVSNQPQHF.

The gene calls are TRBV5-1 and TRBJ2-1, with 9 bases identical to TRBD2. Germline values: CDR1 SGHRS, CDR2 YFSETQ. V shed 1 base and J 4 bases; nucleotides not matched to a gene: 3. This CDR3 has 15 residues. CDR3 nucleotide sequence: TGCGCCAGCAGCTTGCTAGCGGGGATTTACAATGAGCAGTTCTTC. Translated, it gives CASSLLAGIYNEQFF.

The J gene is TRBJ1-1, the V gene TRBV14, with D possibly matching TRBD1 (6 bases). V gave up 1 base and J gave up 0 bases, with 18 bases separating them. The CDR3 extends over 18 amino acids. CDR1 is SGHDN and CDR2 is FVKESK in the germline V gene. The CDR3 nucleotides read TGTGCCAGCAGCCAAGCCTTGGGGGCCTCCCTCCTGAACACTGAAGCTTTCTTT. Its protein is CASSQALGASLLNTEAFF.

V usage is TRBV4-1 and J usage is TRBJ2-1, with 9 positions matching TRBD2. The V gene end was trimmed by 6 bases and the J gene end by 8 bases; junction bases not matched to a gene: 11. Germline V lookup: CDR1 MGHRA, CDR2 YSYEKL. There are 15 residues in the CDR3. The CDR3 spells CASSQGLADLHEQFF. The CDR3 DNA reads TGCGCCAGCAGTCAGGGACTAGCCGATCTGCATGAGCAGTTCTTC.